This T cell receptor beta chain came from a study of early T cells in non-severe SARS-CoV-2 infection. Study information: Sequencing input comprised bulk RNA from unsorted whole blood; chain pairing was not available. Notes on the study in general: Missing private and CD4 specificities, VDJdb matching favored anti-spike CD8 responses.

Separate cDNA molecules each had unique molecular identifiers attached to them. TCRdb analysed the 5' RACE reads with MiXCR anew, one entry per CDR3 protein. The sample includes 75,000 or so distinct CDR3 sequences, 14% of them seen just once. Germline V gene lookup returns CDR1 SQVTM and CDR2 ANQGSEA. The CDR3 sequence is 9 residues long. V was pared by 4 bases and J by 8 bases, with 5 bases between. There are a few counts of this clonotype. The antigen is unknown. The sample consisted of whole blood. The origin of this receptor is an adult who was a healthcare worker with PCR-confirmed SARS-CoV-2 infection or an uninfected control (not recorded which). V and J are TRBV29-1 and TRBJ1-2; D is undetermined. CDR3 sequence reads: CSVVPGYTF. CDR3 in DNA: TGCAGCGTTGTCCCGGGCTACACCTTC.